Shown below are 2 T cell receptor beta chains from a single sample sequenced in a study of patients and donors after allogeneic stem cell transplantation. TCRdb independently ran MiXCR on the RT-PCR reads; one entry per CDR3 protein. The table has 200,000 to 250,000 distinct CDR3 sequences, around 14% seen once; the top ten hold roughly 11%. Sample: blood, either unsorted or a sorted T cell fraction (not recorded which). The receptors shown here come from a human donor who was either an allogeneic HSCT recipient or a stem cell or donor lymphocyte infusion donor (not recorded which). It is not recorded whose cells these are; they may come from a transplant donor.

This clonotype appeared a few times. The J gene is TRBJ1-2, the V gene TRBV15; perhaps TRBD1 as D (5 bases). V lost 0 bases to trimming and J lost 4 bases, with 12 bases between them. The CDR3 extends over 15 amino acids. Germline-derived CDR1 and CDR2 are LNHNV and YYDKDF (reference sequence). The CDR3 coding sequence is TGTGCCACCAGCAGAGAGAGCCCCGGGGCCTATGGCTACACCTTC. It codes for CATSRESPGAYGYTF.

This clonotype came up a few times. This chain uses TRBV7-9 with TRBJ2-5; D is tentatively TRBD1 or TRBD2 (5 bases each). Trimming left V 5 bases short and J 2 bases short, with 15 bases between. Germline V CDR1 and CDR2: SEHNR, FQNEAQ (reference sequence). The CDR3 runs 15 residues. DNA for the CDR3: TGTGCCAGCAGCCGGGGCGGAAATATTCAAGAGACCCAGTACTTC. Encoded protein: CASSRGGNIQETQYF.